The T cell receptor (beta chain) described here comes from a study of T cells in tumors after PD-1 blockade. Across the study: Patients had no prior checkpoint blockade, systemic immunosuppressants, or anti-cancer therapy within 4 weeks. Some patients also took daily vismodegib 150 mg during anti-PD-1 treatment.

Template: tumor biopsy or peripheral blood genomic DNA, roughly 550-6,004 ng per sample. Measured with immunoSEQ multiplex PCR; TCRdb has only the in-frame clones, and not every one. The table records approximately 63,000 clones, about 74% of them present only once. Germline V gives CDR1 ENHRY, CDR2 SYGVKD. The length of the CDR3 is 16 residues. The V end was cut by 2 bases, the J end by 0 bases, with 10 bases between. The origin of this receptor is a human donor with basal cell carcinoma. The V call is TRBV10-3, the J call TRBJ1-4; D perhaps matches TRBD1 (5 bases). The sequenced sample was PBMCs, obtained after anti-PD-1 treatment. CDR3 bases: TGTGCCATCAGTGAGATGTCGGGGGCAACTAATGAAAAACTGTTTTTT. This translates into CAISEMSGATNEKLFF.